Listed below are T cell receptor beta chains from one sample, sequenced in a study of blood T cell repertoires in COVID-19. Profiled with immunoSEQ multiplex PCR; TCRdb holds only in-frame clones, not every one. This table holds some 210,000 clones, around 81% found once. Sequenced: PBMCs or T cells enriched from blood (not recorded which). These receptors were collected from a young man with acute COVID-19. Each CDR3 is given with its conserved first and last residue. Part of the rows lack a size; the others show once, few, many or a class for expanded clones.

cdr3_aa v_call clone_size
CASSLRSQGEQYF TRBV7-9 -
CASSPIKAAANTEAFF TRBV9 -
CASSEAGIRTEAFF TRBV6-1 -
CASSALAGGPRNEQFF TRBV10-2 -
CASSEGGVVGQVRKLFF TRBV6-1 -
CATSRETGDGYTF TRBV15 -
CARPSPGGDYNEQFF TRBV5-3 once
CASSWDFSYEQYF TRBV6-6 -
CASSQHASGGITDTQYF TRBV5-4 -
CASSNRELNQPQHF TRBV19 -
CASRASGGAYNEQFF TRBV2 few
CASSQGDRMNTEAFF TRBV3-1/TRBV3-2 -
CATSRPGDNYGYTF TRBV15 -
CASSPVVPLAFF TRBV7-8 -
CASSSSRGGTEAFF TRBV7-3 few
CASSYSGGGSQPQHF TRBV6-5 medium-sized